The 14 T cell receptor beta chains presented below share a single source sample, sequenced in a study of OX40 agonist ivuxolimab in advanced cancers. Library preparation employed the immunoSEQ multiplex PCR assay. TCRdb stores this immuneACCESS table with in-frame sequences only. Part of the clones is absent; in the studies checked, under half of the shortfall reflects unresolved V genes, and no reason is known for the rest. This sample holds approximately 44,000 clones; 80% were observed only once. Around 9.3% of the sample belongs to the ten largest clones. The source was CD4+ or CD8+ T cells sorted from blood, collected in a trial of the OX40 agonist ivuxolimab. The receptor set was obtained from an adult with an advanced solid tumor such as melanoma, head and neck, liver or kidney cancer.

This clone was seen once. The chain has TRBV18 and TRBJ2-5; no firm D call. Germline V gene sequence: CDR1 KGHSH, CDR2 LQKENI. The CDR3 is made up of 12 amino acids. Trimming took 5 bases from V and 2 from J, leaving 6 bases between them. The CDR3 spells CASSGSQETQYF. Written as DNA, the CDR3 is TGTGCCAGCTCAGGGTCTCAAGAGACCCAGTACTTC.

This chain joins TRBV27 and TRBJ1-2; TRBD1 agrees at 7 bases. The CDR3 consists of 14 residues. Germline lookup yields CDR1 MNHEY and CDR2 SMNVEV (reference sequence). V lost 4 bases, J lost 2 bases, and 4 bases stayed unmatched. CDR3 in amino acids: CASSSAQGNYGYTF. DNA for the CDR3: TGTGCCAGCAGTTCCGCACAGGGGAACTATGGCTACACCTTC.

V is TRBV7-2 and J is TRBJ2-7, with D uncertain. Trimming took 3 bases from V and 4 from J, leaving 7 bases between them. Germline V gives CDR1 SGHTA, CDR2 FQGNSA. This CDR3 spans 12 amino acids. CDR3 sequence (DNA): TGTGCCAGCAGCTTCCGTGGGTACGAGCAGTACTTC. Amino acids: CASSFRGYEQYF.

The genes are TRBV27 and TRBJ1-2; D is undetermined. This CDR3 has 14 amino acids. From germline, CDR1 is MNHEY and CDR2 SMNVEV (reference sequence). V was pared by 0 bases and J by 8 bases, with 13 bases between. The CDR3 region is CASSLSEGLQGYTF. CDR3 DNA: TGTGCCAGCAGTTTATCAGAGGGCCTACAGGGCTACACCTTC.

This rearrangement joins TRBV6-1 to TRBJ2-2; perhaps TRBD2 as D (5 bases). From germline, CDR1 is MNHNS and CDR2 SASEGT. Trimming cost V 2 bases and J 4 bases, with 17 bases left between them. The CDR3 length is 17 residues. CDR3 residues: CASSESRTLQGTGELFF. The CDR3 DNA sequence: TGTGCCAGCAGTGAATCCCGGACTCTTCAAGGCACCGGGGAGCTGTTTTTT.

The V call is TRBV15, the J call TRBJ2-3; D is unclear. Germline-derived CDR1 and CDR2 are LNHNV and YYDKDF (reference sequence). With 5 bases removed from V and 3 bases from J, the gap between germline ends came to 24 bases. This CDR3 region has 18 residues. The CDR3 loop is CATSSESPDPVVTDTQYF. The CDR3, as DNA: TGTGCCACCAGCTCAGAGAGCCCAGACCCCGTAGTAACAGATACGCAGTATTTT. The variable domain in full, with the rest retrieved from reference TRBV15 and TRBJ2-3, is DAMVIQNPRYQVTQFGKPVTLSCSQTLNHNVMYWYQQKSSQAPKLLFHYYDKDFNNEADTPDNFQSRRPNTSFCFLDIRSPGLGDTAMYLCATSSESPDPVVTDTQYFGPGTRLTVL.

The V gene is TRBV7-8, the J gene TRBJ2-7; 11 nucleotides agree with TRBD2. Trimming cost V 4 bases and J 2 bases; bases outside gene matches: 7. Germline values: CDR1 SGHVS, CDR2 FQNEAQ. The CDR3 has 16 residues. The DNA for the CDR3 is TGTGCCAGCAGCTCAAGGACTAGCGGGCGGACCTACGAGCAGTACTTC. Protein: CASSSRTSGRTYEQYF.

CDR3 in amino acids: CASSYGQGFSEAFF. The CDR3 coding sequence is TGCGCCAGCAGCTATGGACAGGGGTTCAGTGAAGCTTTCTTT. V gene TRBV5-1 combines with J gene TRBJ1-1; TRBD1 matches at 9 bases. V trimming: 3 bases; J trimming: 7 bases; junction bases outside the gene matches: 7. From germline, CDR1 is SGHRS and CDR2 YFSETQ. The CDR3 extends over 14 amino acids.

The chain couples TRBV19 to TRBJ2-2, with unresolved D. The ends were cut back, 3 bases at V and 8 bases at J, with 4 bases in the middle. The CDR3 totals 11 residues. CDR1 is LNHDA, CDR2 SQIVND, per germline (reference sequence). CDR3: CASSIVGELFF. DNA for the CDR3: TGTGCCAGTAGTATCGTGGGGGAGCTGTTTTTT.

This clone was seen more than once but under ten times. The rearrangement uses TRBV7-7 and TRBJ2-2; D gene uncertain. Germline V lookup: CDR1 SSHAT, CDR2 FNYEAQ (reference sequence). This CDR3 contains 16 residues. Trimming shortened V by 1 base and J by 0 bases, and 9 bases separated the two germline ends. The CDR3 region has the DNA TGTGCCAGCAGCTTAGTCTACGCCGCGAACACCGGGGAGCTGTTTTTT. The encoded protein is CASSLVYAANTGELFF.

This sequence joins TRBV30 and TRBJ2-1; D remains unclear. The ends were cut back, 3 bases at V and 7 bases at J, with 7 bases in the middle. In germline, CDR1 is GTSNPN, CDR2 SVGIG (reference sequence). The CDR3 has 11 residues. The chain's CDR3 is CAWRWKNEQFF. The CDR3 DNA is TGTGCCTGGAGATGGAAGAATGAGCAGTTCTTC.

The genes are TRBV11-3 and TRBJ2-3; 7 bases agree with TRBD2. The CDR3 runs to 16 residues. J lost 2 bases, V lost 4 bases, and 9 bases had no gene match. Germline CDR1 reads SGHNT; CDR2 reads YENEEA. As DNA, the CDR3 is TGTGCCAGCAGCTGGGGTAGCGGGTCCCCCACAGATACGCAGTATTTT. This translates into CASSWGSGSPTDTQYF.

The J gene is TRBJ2-2, the V gene TRBV12-5; a weak D match, TRBD1 (6 bases). The CDR3 is made up of 15 amino acids. Germline V CDR1 and CDR2: LGHNT, FRNRAP. Trimming cost V 3 bases and J 4 bases, with 12 bases left between them. The CDR3 loop reads CASGLGTKFTGELFF. The DNA of the CDR3 is TGTGCTAGTGGTTTAGGGACAAAATTCACCGGGGAGCTGTTTTTT.

The rearrangement links TRBV11-2 to TRBJ1-2; TRBD1 is a possible D gene (6 bases). Germline CDR1 reads SGHAT; CDR2 reads FQNNGV. V dropped 3 bases and J dropped 6 bases, with 11 bases sitting between them. This CDR3 is built from 13 residues. As DNA, the CDR3 is TGTGCCAGCAGCTTGGGGGCTATAAATGGCTACACCTTC. Its translation: CASSLGAINGYTF. Full variable domain (remainder filled in from reference TRBV11-2 and TRBJ1-2): EAGVAQSPRYKIIEKRQSVAFWCNPISGHATLYWYQQILGQGPKLLIQFQNNGVVDDSQLPKDRFSAERLKGVDSTLKIQPAKLEDSAVYLCASSLGAINGYTFGSGTRLTVV.